Listed below are T cell receptor beta chains from one sample, sequenced in a study of shared clonotypes between healthy human individuals. Here immunoSEQ multiplex PCR was the method, and the copy in TCRdb shows in-frame clones only, minus some. The table has about 2.4 million clones, more than 80% seen once; the top ten hold around 0.15%. The sample was naive CD4+ T cells sorted from blood. Receptor source: a man younger than 35 in good health. CDR3s include the opening cysteine and the closing phenylalanine or tryptophan. A D gene is named only where the DNA matches it firmly. The size of a clone is reported for some rows only, either as once, few or many, or as a class for expanded clones.

v_call	d_call	clone_size	j_call	cdr3_aa	cdr3_nt
TRBV19	TRBD1	NA	TRBJ1-6	CASSTDRGSPLHF	TGTGCCAGTAGTACAGACAGGGGATCACCCCTCCACTTT
TRBV7-9	TRBD1	NA	TRBJ1-1	CASRVGTGGPEAFF	TGTGCCAGCAGGGTGGGGACAGGGGGCCCTGAAGCTTTCTTT
TRBV5-1	NA	NA	TRBJ2-3	CASSLWGETDTQYF	TGCGCCAGCAGCCTGTGGGGGGAAACAGATACGCAGTATTTT
TRBV10-3	NA	NA	TRBJ2-5	CAIRGDHQETQYF	TGTGCCATCCGAGGAGACCACCAAGAGACCCAGTACTTC
TRBV6-6	TRBD1	NA	TRBJ1-3	CASRGGQAGNTIYF	TGTGCCAGCAGAGGCGGACAGGCCGGAAACACCATATATTTT
TRBV12-5	TRBD1	NA	TRBJ1-2	CASGRDRANYGYTF	TGTGCTAGTGGACGGGACAGGGCTAACTATGGCTACACCTTC
TRBV28	NA	NA	TRBJ2-7	CASSTTSPRGYYEQYF	TGTGCCAGCAGCACTACAAGCCCCCGGGGCTACTACGAGCAGTACTTC
TRBV5-1	NA	once	TRBJ1-3	CASSLAGTTFGNTIYF	TGCGCCAGCAGCCTGGCCGGGACTACGTTCGGAAACACCATATATTTT
TRBV6-1	NA	NA	TRBJ1-1	CASKVQGGGTEAFF	TGTGCCAGCAAAGTTCAGGGAGGAGGCACTGAAGCTTTCTTT
TRBV28	TRBD1	NA	TRBJ1-5	CASSTGQGNQPQHF	TGTGCCAGCAGTACCGGACAGGGCAATCAGCCCCAGCATTTT
TRBV5-1	NA	NA	TRBJ1-3	CASSLAGHSGNTIYF	TGCGCCAGCAGCTTGGCGGGGCACTCTGGAAACACCATATATTTT
TRBV25-1	NA	NA	TRBJ2-7	CASTTGINPYEQYF	TGTGCCAGCACAACAGGAATCAATCCTTACGAGCAGTACTTC
TRBV7-2	NA	NA	TRBJ1-6	CASSLVSAGSPLHF	TGTGCCAGCAGCTTAGTTTCGGCAGGTTCACCCCTCCACTTT
TRBV15	NA	NA	TRBJ2-2	CATSRESSTGELFF	TGTGCCACCAGCAGAGAGTCCTCTACCGGGGAGCTGTTTTTT
TRBV6-6	NA	NA	TRBJ2-4	CASRPGERNIQYF	TGTGCCAGCAGGCCCGGGGAACGAAACATTCAGTACTTC
TRBV7-2	NA	NA	TRBJ2-7	CASSLGTHISYEQYF	TGTGCCAGCAGCTTAGGGACGCATATTTCCTACGAGCAGTACTTC
TRBV9	TRBD1	NA	TRBJ1-1	CASTRTGGTEAFF	TGTGCCAGCACGAGGACAGGGGGCACTGAAGCTTTCTTT
TRBV5-1	NA	NA	TRBJ1-3	CASSLEGVSGNTIYF	TGCGCCAGCAGCTTAGAGGGGGTCTCTGGAAACACCATATATTTT
TRBV28	NA	NA	TRBJ2-1	CASTRGTPKSSYNEQFF	TGTGCCAGCACTCGGGGGACACCCAAGAGCTCCTACAATGAGCAGTTCTTC
TRBV10-3	TRBD2	NA	TRBJ2-1	CAISERLAGGSNNEQFF	TGTGCCATCAGTGAAAGACTAGCGGGAGGCAGCAACAATGAGCAGTTCTTC
TRBV11-2	TRBD2	NA	TRBJ2-5	CASSSGTSGGKFQETQYF	TGTGCCAGCAGCTCTGGGACTAGCGGGGGAAAATTTCAAGAGACCCAGTACTTC
TRBV6-5	TRBD1	NA	TRBJ2-7	CASRTGARYEQYF	TGTGCCAGCAGAACAGGGGCAAGGTACGAGCAGTACTTC
TRBV5-1	TRBD2	NA	TRBJ2-3	CASSLIAGGSTDTQYF	TGCGCCAGCAGCTTGATAGCGGGAGGCTCCACAGATACGCAGTATTTT
TRBV2	NA	NA	TRBJ2-1	CASSVAPQYNEQFF	TGTGCCAGCAGTGTTGCGCCGCAGTACAATGAGCAGTTCTTC
TRBV19	NA	NA	TRBJ1-2	CASTTTQGTYGYTF	TGTGCCAGTACCACCACCCAGGGGACCTATGGCTACACCTTC
TRBV30	NA	once	TRBJ1-1	CARGHGGDNTEAFF	TGTGCCCGCGGGCACGGAGGGGATAACACTGAAGCTTTCTTT
TRBV7-9	TRBD1	once	TRBJ2-2	CASSLGTGVNTGELFF	TGTGCCAGCAGCTTAGGGACAGGGGTGAACACCGGGGAGCTGTTTTTT
TRBV6-6	NA	NA	TRBJ2-3	CASRPTGTGDTQYF	TGTGCCAGCAGACCTACAGGGACGGGGGATACGCAGTATTTT
TRBV7-2	NA	NA	TRBJ2-7	CASSPQRTVYEQYF	TGTGCCAGCAGCCCTCAGCGGACTGTCTACGAGCAGTACTTC
TRBV21-1	NA	NA	TRBJ1-1	CASMQDRLLAFF	TGTGCCAGCATGCAGGACAGGCTTCTGGCTTTCTTT
TRBV5-1	NA	NA	TRBJ2-6	CASSLASTSSGANVLTF	TGCGCCAGCAGCTTGGCCTCTACAAGCTCTGGGGCCAACGTCCTGACTTTC
TRBV10-3	NA	NA	TRBJ1-1	CAIRPTDETEAFF	TGTGCCATCAGACCGACAGACGAAACTGAAGCTTTCTTT
TRBV7-2	NA	NA	TRBJ1-2	CASTRGAGNYGYTF	TGTGCCAGCACCCGAGGGGCAGGGAACTATGGCTACACCTTC
TRBV5-1	NA	NA	TRBJ1-4	CASSFQARSEKLFF	TGCGCCAGCAGCTTCCAAGCGCGTAGTGAAAAACTGTTTTTT
TRBV19	TRBD2	NA	TRBJ2-3	CASSMRAGGMVDTQYF	TGTGCCAGTAGTATGCGAGCGGGAGGTATGGTAGATACGCAGTATTTT
TRBV5-1	NA	NA	TRBJ2-3	CASSLGAGSADTQYF	TGCGCCAGCAGCTTGGGCGCGGGAAGTGCAGATACGCAGTATTTT
TRBV6-8	TRBD1	NA	TRBJ2-7	CASRRTGDSYEQYF	TGTGCCAGCAGAAGGACAGGGGACTCCTACGAGCAGTACTTC
TRBV19	TRBD1	NA	TRBJ1-2	CASSAGTGGAYGYTF	TGTGCCAGCTCGGCGGGGACAGGGGGAGCTTATGGCTACACCTTC
TRBV4-3	TRBD2	NA	TRBJ2-1	CASSQDWLAANEQFF	TGCGCCAGCAGCCAAGATTGGCTAGCGGCCAATGAGCAGTTCTTC
TRBV5-4	NA	NA	TRBJ1-2	CASSLFGPGPGYTF	TGTGCCAGCAGCTTGTTTGGTCCAGGGCCAGGCTACACCTTC
TRBV10-2	TRBD2	NA	TRBJ2-5	CASSESFEAGGKKTQYF	TGCGCCAGCAGTGAGTCGTTTGAGGCGGGGGGCAAAAAGACCCAGTACTTC
TRBV27	TRBD2	NA	TRBJ2-1	CASSLLTSGGHNEQFF	TGTGCCAGCAGTTTACTTACTAGCGGGGGGCACAATGAGCAGTTCTTC
TRBV6-1	NA	few	TRBJ1-3	CASSDPGRDFSGNTIYF	TGTGCCAGCAGTGATCCGGGACGGGATTTCTCTGGAAACACCATATATTTT